Included here is one T cell receptor beta chain sequence, with context. The data were taken from a study of blood T cell repertoires in COVID-19. About the study: Donors in the United States, Italy and Spain gave samples during acute or convalescent COVID-19. From T cells, B-cell-depleted T cells, or PBMCs came the material, which was cDNA or gDNA.

Authors' analysis steps: Amplification of reference gene primers provided the estimated nucleated cell counts. This table comes from immunoSEQ multiplex PCR, and its TCRdb copy is limited to in-frame clones, with some not included. Clone size and the V and J calls come from that table; the DNA yielded D and trimming. The sample records about 50,000 clones, 75% to 90% being singletons. Germline assignment: CDR1 SGHTA and CDR2 FQGNSA. The CDR3 extends over 12 amino acids. The V gene end was trimmed by 10 bases and the J gene end by 4 bases; junction bases not matched to a gene: 3. This TCR was recovered from a human donor with active COVID-19. The donor label of this sample is uncertain. The chain recombines TRBV7-2 with TRBJ2-7; the match to TRBD1 covers 11 bases. The sequenced material came from peripheral blood. The CDR3 is CATGQGAYEQYF. The CDR3 DNA reads TGTGCCACCGGACAGGGGGCTTACGAGCAGTACTTC. The complete variable domain, with remaining parts taken from reference TRBV7-2 and TRBJ2-7, reads GAGVSQSPSNKVTEKGKDVELRCDPISGHTALYWYRQSLGQGLEFLIYFQGNSAPDKSGLPSDRFSAERTGGSVSTLTIQRTQQEDSAVYLCATGQGAYEQYFGPGTRLTVT.